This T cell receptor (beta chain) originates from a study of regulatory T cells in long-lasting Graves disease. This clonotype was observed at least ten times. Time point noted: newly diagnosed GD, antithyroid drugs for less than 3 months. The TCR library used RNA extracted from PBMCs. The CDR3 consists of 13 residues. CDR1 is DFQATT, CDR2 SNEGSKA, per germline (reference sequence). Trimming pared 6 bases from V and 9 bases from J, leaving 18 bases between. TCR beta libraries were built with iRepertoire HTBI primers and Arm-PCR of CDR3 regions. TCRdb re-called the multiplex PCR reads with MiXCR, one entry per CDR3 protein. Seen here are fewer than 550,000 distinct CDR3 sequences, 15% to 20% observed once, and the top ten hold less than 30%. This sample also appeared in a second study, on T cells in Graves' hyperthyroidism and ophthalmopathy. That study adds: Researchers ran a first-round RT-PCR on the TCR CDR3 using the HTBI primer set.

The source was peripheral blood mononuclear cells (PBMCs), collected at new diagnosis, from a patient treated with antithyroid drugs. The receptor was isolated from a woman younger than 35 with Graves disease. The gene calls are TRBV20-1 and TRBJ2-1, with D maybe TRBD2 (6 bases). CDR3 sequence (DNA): TGCAGTGCAGGGAAAGGAGGGTTCATTGAGCAGTTCTTC. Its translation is CSAGKGGFIEQFF.